Listed below are T cell receptor beta chains from one sample, sequenced in a study of blood T cell repertoires in COVID-19. Sequencing used immunoSEQ multiplex PCR; TCRdb keeps in-frame clones, though not all of them. The data hold fewer than 200,000 clones, with around 84% observed a single time. Sequencing was performed on peripheral blood. The source of these receptors is a man aged 40-49 years with active or convalescent COVID-19. CDR3s include the opening cysteine and the closing phenylalanine or tryptophan. The D gene is left open where the match is weak. The listing skips clone size in some rows; elsewhere it reads once, few, many or a size class.

size: .; J: TRBJ2-3; length: 15; D: TRBD2; V: TRBV5-1; CDR3: CASRSSGLVTDTQYF; DNA: TGCGCCAGCAGGTCGTCGGGACTAGTCACAGATACGCAGTATTTT
size: .; J: TRBJ1-6; length: 12; D: .; V: TRBV11-1; CDR3: CASSFSSLPLHF; DNA: TGTGCCAGCAGCTTCTCCTCGTTACCCCTCCACTTT
size: .; J: TRBJ2-1; length: 13; D: .; V: TRBV7-3; CDR3: CASSLGQANEQFF; DNA: TGTGCCAGCAGCTTGGGACAAGCCAATGAGCAGTTCTTC
size: .; J: TRBJ1-1; length: 12; D: .; V: TRBV11-2; CDR3: CACGEWDTEAFF; DNA: TGTGCCTGCGGGGAGTGGGACACTGAAGCTTTCTTT
size: .; J: TRBJ2-1; length: 15; D: .; V: TRBV11-2; CDR3: CASSLVPVTYNEQFF; DNA: TGTGCCAGCAGCCTAGTCCCAGTGACCTACAATGAGCAGTTCTTC
size: .; J: TRBJ1-5; length: 14; D: .; V: TRBV18; CDR3: CASSPGGSNQPQHF; DNA: TGTGCCAGCTCACCAGGGGGGAGCAATCAGCCCCAGCATTTT
size: few; J: TRBJ1-3; length: 13; D: .; V: TRBV28; CDR3: CASSLFSGNTIYF; DNA: TGTGCCAGCAGTTTATTTAGTGGAAACACCATATATTTT
size: .; J: TRBJ2-7; length: 15; D: TRBD1; V: TRBV9; CDR3: CASSPQGQGTYEQYF; DNA: TGTGCCAGCAGCCCTCAGGGACAGGGCACCTACGAGCAGTACTTC
size: once; J: TRBJ2-7; length: 14; D: .; V: TRBV27; CDR3: CASSSLDSAYEQYF; DNA: TGTGCCAGCAGTTCCCTCGACTCGGCCTACGAGCAGTACTTC
size: .; J: TRBJ1-1; length: 15; D: .; V: TRBV5-4; CDR3: CASSPKNRVNTEAFF; DNA: TGTGCCAGCAGCCCAAAAAACAGGGTGAACACTGAAGCTTTCTTT
size: .; J: TRBJ2-7; length: 12; D: .; V: TRBV28; CDR3: CASSLTVYEQYF; DNA: TGTGCCAGCAGTTTAACAGTTTACGAGCAGTACTTC
size: .; J: TRBJ2-1; length: 15; D: .; V: TRBV7-2; CDR3: CASSLGQVRYNEQFF; DNA: TGTGCCAGCAGCTTAGGTCAGGTCCGCTACAATGAGCAGTTCTTC
size: once; J: TRBJ1-1; length: 15; D: .; V: TRBV5-1; CDR3: CASSLAPALGPEAFF; DNA: TGCGCCAGCAGCTTGGCCCCAGCCTTGGGCCCTGAAGCTTTCTTT
size: .; J: TRBJ2-7; length: 12; D: .; V: TRBV7-9; CDR3: CASSRGGQGQYF; DNA: TGTGCCAGCAGCCGGGGGGGACAGGGTCAGTACTTC
size: .; J: TRBJ2-1; length: 14; D: TRBD2; V: TRBV7-6; CDR3: CASSLGLAGYEQFF; DNA: TGTGCCAGCAGCTTGGGACTAGCGGGTTATGAGCAGTTCTTC
size: .; J: TRBJ2-4; length: 16; D: .; V: TRBV11-2; CDR3: CASSPPRRLAKNIQYF; DNA: TGTGCCAGCAGCCCTCCCCGGCGGCTAGCCAAAAACATTCAGTACTTC
size: .; J: TRBJ2-3; length: 13; D: TRBD2; V: TRBV3-1/TRBV3-2; CDR3: CASVRGGTDTQYF; DNA: TGTGCCAGCGTACGGGGGGGTACCGATACGCAGTATTTT
size: .; J: TRBJ1-4; length: 14; D: .; V: TRBV30; CDR3: CAWSVQGGSEKLFF; DNA: TGTGCCTGGAGTGTACAGGGCGGGAGTGAAAAACTGTTTTTT
size: .; J: TRBJ1-6; length: 18; D: TRBD1; V: TRBV28; CDR3: CASSLTPGQGAYNSPLHF; DNA: TGTGCCAGCAGCCTAACCCCGGGACAGGGGGCCTATAATTCACCCCTCCACTTT
size: .; J: TRBJ2-7; length: 14; D: .; V: TRBV6-6; CDR3: CASTKGGPVYEQYF; DNA: TGTGCCAGCACCAAGGGGGGGCCCGTCTACGAGCAGTACTTC
size: .; J: TRBJ1-1; length: 14; D: .; V: TRBV18; CDR3: CASSPSNGGTEAFF; DNA: TGTGCCAGCTCACCATCTAACGGGGGTACTGAAGCTTTCTTT
size: .; J: TRBJ1-2; length: 16; D: TRBD1; V: TRBV5-1; CDR3: CASSLGQGASGYGYTF; DNA: TGCGCCAGCAGCCTGGGACAGGGGGCTTCGGGCTATGGCTACACCTTC
size: .; J: TRBJ2-7; length: 13; D: .; V: TRBV9; CDR3: CASSVDQGYEQYF; DNA: TGTGCCAGCAGCGTAGACCAGGGCTACGAGCAGTACTTC
size: .; J: TRBJ2-2; length: 14; D: .; V: TRBV19; CDR3: CASSNRRETGELFF; DNA: TGTGCCAGTAGTAACCGGAGGGAGACCGGGGAGCTGTTTTTT
size: .; J: TRBJ1-4; length: 16; D: TRBD1; V: TRBV7-9; CDR3: CASSLGTGGAREKLFF; DNA: TGTGCCAGCAGCTTAGGGACAGGGGGCGCGAGGGAAAAACTGTTTTTT
size: .; J: TRBJ2-1; length: 15; D: .; V: TRBV9; CDR3: CASSAGTQWLDEQFF; DNA: TGTGCCAGCAGCGCCGGGACTCAGTGGCTGGATGAGCAGTTCTTC
size: .; J: TRBJ1-6; length: 17; D: .; V: TRBV4-1; CDR3: CASSQALQRGNNSPLHF; DNA: TGCGCCAGCAGCCAAGCCCTCCAAAGGGGCAATAATTCACCCCTCCACTTT
size: .; J: TRBJ2-2; length: 15; D: TRBD2; V: TRBV30; CDR3: CAWRGGRKNTGELFF; DNA: TGTGCCTGGCGGGGGGGGCGGAAGAACACCGGGGAGCTGTTTTTT
size: .; J: TRBJ2-7; length: 11; D: .; V: TRBV7-2; CDR3: CASSQLGEQYF; DNA: TGTGCCAGCAGCCAACTCGGCGAGCAGTACTTC
size: .; J: TRBJ1-1; length: 13; D: .; V: TRBV7-2; CDR3: CASRNPGNTEAFF; DNA: TGTGCCAGCAGAAACCCGGGGAACACTGAAGCTTTCTTT
size: once; J: TRBJ2-5; length: 16; D: .; V: TRBV7-2; CDR3: CASSLGDSTAEETQYF; DNA: TGTGCCAGCAGCTTAGGCGACTCCACCGCTGAAGAGACCCAGTACTTC
size: .; J: TRBJ2-1; length: 14; D: TRBD1; V: TRBV14; CDR3: CASSQRGPVNEQFF; DNA: TGTGCCAGCAGCCAAAGGGGGCCCGTGAATGAGCAGTTCTTC
size: few; J: TRBJ1-5; length: 15; D: .; V: TRBV5-1; CDR3: CASSLEGALHQPQHF; DNA: TGCGCCAGCAGCTTGGAAGGGGCTCTGCATCAGCCCCAGCATTTT
size: .; J: TRBJ1-5; length: 12; D: TRBD1; V: TRBV28; CDR3: CAGQTGYQPQHF; DNA: TGTGCCGGCCAGACAGGGTATCAGCCCCAGCATTTT
size: .; J: TRBJ2-7; length: 16; D: TRBD1; V: TRBV5-1; CDR3: CASSLGMTGGSYEQYF; DNA: TGCGCCAGCAGCTTGGGCATGACAGGGGGGTCCTACGAGCAGTACTTC
size: .; J: TRBJ1-2; length: 14; D: TRBD1; V: TRBV9; CDR3: CASSRSTGVLGYTF; DNA: TGTGCCAGCAGCAGGTCCACAGGGGTTCTTGGCTACACCTTC
size: .; J: TRBJ2-1; length: 14; D: .; V: TRBV9; CDR3: CASSVAGTGNEQFF; DNA: TGTGCCAGCAGCGTAGCTGGGACTGGCAATGAGCAGTTCTTC
size: .; J: TRBJ1-3; length: 16; D: .; V: TRBV4-1; CDR3: CASSQDYLGSGNTIYF; DNA: TGCGCCAGCAGCCAAGATTACCTAGGATCTGGAAACACCATATATTTT
size: .; J: TRBJ1-5; length: 14; D: .; V: TRBV7-2; CDR3: CASSLARVNQPQHF; DNA: TGTGCCAGCAGCTTAGCACGGGTCAATCAGCCCCAGCATTTT
size: .; J: TRBJ2-3; length: 14; D: .; V: TRBV7-9; CDR3: CASSLEGSTDTQYF; DNA: TGTGCCAGCAGCTTGGAGGGGAGCACAGATACGCAGTATTTT
size: .; J: TRBJ2-7; length: 15; D: .; V: TRBV7-2; CDR3: CASSLVIGVTYEQYF; DNA: TGTGCCAGCAGCTTAGTTATAGGGGTGACCTACGAGCAGTACTTC
size: .; J: TRBJ1-5; length: 17; D: .; V: TRBV6-1; CDR3: CASSEEVTANSNQPQHF; DNA: TGTGCCAGCAGTGAAGAGGTAACAGCTAATAGCAATCAGCCCCAGCATTTT
size: .; J: TRBJ1-1; length: 13; D: .; V: TRBV19; CDR3: CASTPRKNTEAFF; DNA: TGTGCCAGTACCCCCAGGAAGAACACTGAAGCTTTCTTT
size: few; J: TRBJ1-5; length: 16; D: TRBD1; V: TRBV2; CDR3: CASSPRGGTVGQPQHF; DNA: TGTGCCAGCAGTCCGAGGGGTGGGACAGTGGGTCAGCCCCAGCATTTT
size: few; J: TRBJ1-2; length: 12; D: .; V: TRBV11-2; CDR3: CASSLGGESYTF; DNA: TGTGCCAGCAGCTTAGGTGGGGAGAGCTACACCTTC
size: .; J: TRBJ2-2; length: 15; D: TRBD2; V: TRBV9; CDR3: CASTWSGEASGELFF; DNA: TGTGCCAGCACCTGGAGCGGGGAGGCCTCCGGGGAGCTGTTTTTT
size: .; J: TRBJ1-1; length: 15; D: TRBD1; V: TRBV18; CDR3: CASSLLLTGEAEAFF; DNA: TGTGCCAGCTCACTACTTTTGACAGGGGAGGCTGAAGCTTTCTTT
size: .; J: TRBJ2-6; length: 15; D: .; V: TRBV5-4; CDR3: CASSPGGSGANVLTF; DNA: TGTGCCAGCAGCCCTGGGGGGTCTGGGGCCAACGTCCTGACTTTC
size: .; J: TRBJ2-7; length: 14; D: TRBD1; V: TRBV12-5; CDR3: CASAQTGFSYEQYF; DNA: TGTGCTAGTGCTCAGACAGGGTTTTCCTACGAGCAGTACTTC
size: few; J: TRBJ2-7; length: 14; D: TRBD1; V: TRBV6-6; CDR3: CASSFQGAHYEQYF; DNA: TGTGCCAGCAGTTTTCAGGGGGCGCATTACGAGCAGTACTTC
size: once; J: TRBJ2-5; length: 16; D: .; V: TRBV21-1; CDR3: CASILQAGRAQETQYF; DNA: TGTGCCAGCATCCTTCAGGCTGGGAGGGCCCAAGAGACCCAGTACTTC
size: .; J: TRBJ1-4; length: 14; D: .; V: TRBV6-2/TRBV6-3; CDR3: CASSSQATNEKLFF; DNA: TGTGCCAGCAGCTCCCAGGCAACTAATGAAAAACTGTTTTTT
size: .; J: TRBJ1-5; length: 20; D: TRBD1; V: TRBV7-8; CDR3: CASSFSSGTGRRSSNQPQHF; DNA: TGTGCCAGCAGCTTTTCCAGCGGGACAGGGAGGAGGTCTAGCAATCAGCCCCAGCATTTT